The 6 T cell receptor beta chains presented below share a single source sample, sequenced in a study of shared clonotypes between healthy human individuals. Using immunoSEQ multiplex PCR, the repertoire was profiled, and TCRdb retains in-frame clones only, with some absent. There are about 2.1 million clones in the sample; around 93% occur only once, and about 1.6% lies in the top ten. Naivety among CD8 cells was defined by CD45RO negativity and positive CCR7 selection, thereby excluding terminally differentiated effector memory CD45RA+ cells. The sequenced sample was naive CD8+ T cells from PBMCs. Receptor source: a man in his late teens or twenties in good health. Some clones in this sample may be carry-over from other donors' samples.

Points on this clone: Other nucleotide sequences from this sample produce the same CDR3. V gene TRBV27 combines with J gene TRBJ2-5; D remains unclear. The germline V gene has CDR1 MNHEY and CDR2 SMNVEV (reference sequence). The CDR3 loop spans 11 amino acids. Trimming removed 3 bases from V and 2 bases from J, with 1 base in between. Here the CDR3 DNA reads TGTGCCAGCAGTTTGCAAGAGACCCAGTACTTC. It specifies CASSLQETQYF.

This chain uses TRBV27 with TRBJ2-7; D may be TRBD2 (6 bases). The V gene lost 8 bases and the J gene lost 4 bases, with 12 bases spanning the gap. The germline V gene encodes CDR1 MNHEY and CDR2 SMNVEV (reference sequence). The CDR3 is 12 amino acids. CDR3 sequence reads: CASGGLPYEQYF. The CDR3 nucleotides are TGTGCCAGCGGAGGGCTACCTTACGAGCAGTACTTC.

This clone was recorded once. The rearrangement joins TRBV7-9 to TRBJ2-1; D may be TRBD2 (6 bases). Germline CDR1 and CDR2: SEHNR and FQNEAQ (reference sequence). V shed 5 bases and J shed 4 bases, with 18 bases lying between them. The CDR3 is 16 amino acids. This chain's CDR3 is CASSPLEGGEYNEQFF. In DNA form, the CDR3 reads TGTGCCAGCAGCCCTTTGGAAGGCGGGGAGTACAATGAGCAGTTCTTC.

In regard to this clone: Additional DNA sequences in this sample encode the identical CDR3. The gene calls are TRBV7-9 and TRBJ1-3; D remains unclear. V was shortened by 1 base and J by 0 bases, with 7 bases between the two germline ends. Germline V gene lookup returns CDR1 SEHNR and CDR2 FQNEAQ (reference sequence). This CDR3 has 15 amino acids. Here the CDR3 DNA reads TGTGCCAGCAGCTTAGGGACCTACTCTGGAAACACCATATATTTT. This gives the protein CASSLGTYSGNTIYF.

This clone was picked up a small number of times. The V gene is TRBV4-1, the J gene TRBJ2-3; D not resolved. The CDR3 spans 13 residues. CDR1 and CDR2 from the germline V gene are MGHRA and YSYEKL. The germline V and J ends were trimmed by 1 base and 5 bases, with 7 bases remaining between them. The chain's CDR3 is CASSQGRKDTQYF. The CDR3 coding sequence is TGCGCCAGCAGCCAAGGACGGAAAGATACGCAGTATTTT.

The gene calls are TRBV18 and TRBJ2-3; 12 nucleotides agree with TRBD2. This CDR3 contains 17 residues. Germline V CDR1 and CDR2: KGHSH, LQKENI. With 3 bases clipped from V and 4 bases from J, the junction kept 8 bases outside the gene matches. This chain's CDR3 is CASSPSTSGSWADTQYF. The CDR3 bases are TGTGCCAGCTCACCCTCGACTAGCGGGAGTTGGGCAGATACGCAGTATTTT.